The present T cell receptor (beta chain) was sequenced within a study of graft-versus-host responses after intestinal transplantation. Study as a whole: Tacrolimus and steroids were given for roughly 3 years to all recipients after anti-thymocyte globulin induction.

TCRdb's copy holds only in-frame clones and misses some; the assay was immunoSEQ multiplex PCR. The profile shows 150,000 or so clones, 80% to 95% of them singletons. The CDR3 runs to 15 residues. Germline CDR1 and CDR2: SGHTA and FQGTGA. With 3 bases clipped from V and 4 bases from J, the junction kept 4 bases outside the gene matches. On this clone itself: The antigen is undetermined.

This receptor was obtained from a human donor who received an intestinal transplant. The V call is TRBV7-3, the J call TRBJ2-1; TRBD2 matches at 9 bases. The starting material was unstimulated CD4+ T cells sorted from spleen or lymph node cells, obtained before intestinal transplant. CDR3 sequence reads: CASSLGLAKYNEQFF. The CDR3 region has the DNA TGTGCCAGCAGCTTGGGACTAGCTAAGTACAATGAGCAGTTCTTC.